This T cell receptor beta chain stems from a study of T cells after yellow fever vaccination. This clonotype was detected a few times. They built TCR cDNA with 5'RACE template switching, a step that put in a universal primer site and UMIs. TCRdb independently ran MiXCR on the 5' RACE reads; one entry per CDR3 protein. The table records more than 250,000 distinct CDR3 sequences, around 7.3% of them present only once. CDR1 is MNHEY and CDR2 is SMNVEV in the germline V gene (reference sequence). V shed 3 bases, J shed 15 bases, and the junction held 14 bases outside the gene matches. There are 14 residues in the CDR3.

The sample consisted of PBMCs, taken roughly 45 days after the first yellow fever vaccination. The sequence came from a man aged 18 to 29 who received the YFV17D yellow fever vaccine. This rearrangement joins TRBV27 to TRBJ2-3, with TRBD1 matching 8 bases. DNA of the CDR3: TGTGCCAGCAGTTTTGTCGTGAGGACAGGGAAGGAATATTTT. This encodes CASSFVVRTGKEYF.